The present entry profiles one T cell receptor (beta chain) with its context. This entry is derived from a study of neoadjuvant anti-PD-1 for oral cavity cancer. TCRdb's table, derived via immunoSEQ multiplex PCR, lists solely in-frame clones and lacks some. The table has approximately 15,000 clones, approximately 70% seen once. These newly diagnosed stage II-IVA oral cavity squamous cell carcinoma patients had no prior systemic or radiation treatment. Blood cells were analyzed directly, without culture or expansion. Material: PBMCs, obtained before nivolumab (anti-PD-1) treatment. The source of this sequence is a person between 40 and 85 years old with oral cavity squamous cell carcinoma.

CDR3: CASSFPAGGTDTQYF. Here the CDR3 DNA reads TGCGCCAGCAGCTTCCCAGCGGGAGGCACAGATACGCAGTATTTT. The gene calls are TRBV5-1 and TRBJ2-3; 8 positions agree with TRBD2. CDR1 is SGHRS and CDR2 is YFSETQ in the germline V gene. With V trimmed by 2 bases and J by 1 base, 3 bases remained unmatched. This CDR3 has 15 residues.